These 14 T cell receptor beta chains came from one sample sequenced in a study of T cell repertoires in cytomegalovirus infection. TCRdb analysed the reads with MiXCR anew, one entry per CDR3 protein. The sample contains fewer than 400,000 distinct CDR3 sequences, 15% to 20% of which appear only once. Material: PBMCs. Source of these receptors: a human donor in good health (CMV status not recorded). Some clones in this sample may be carry-over from other donors' samples.

This clonotype was detected many times. CDR3: CASSPPGNSNQPQHF. The CDR3 nucleotides read TGTGCCAGCAGCCCCCCCGGAAATAGCAATCAGCCCCAGCATTTT. V and J are TRBV7-2 and TRBJ1-5; D uncertain. Trimming removed 5 bases from V and 0 bases from J, with 11 bases in between. There are 15 residues in the CDR3. The germline CDR1 and CDR2 sequences are SGHTA and FQGNSA.

This clonotype was found many times. CDR3 sequence (DNA): TGTGCCAGCAGCGGGGACCCATCTTACAATGAGCAGTTCTTC. Its translation: CASSGDPSYNEQFF. This chain uses TRBV12-3 or TRBV12-4 with TRBJ2-1; TRBD1 or TRBD2 may be the D gene (5 bases each). The CDR3 totals 14 residues. V shed 6 bases and J shed 4 bases, with 13 bases lying between them.

This chain uses TRBV6-2 or TRBV6-3 with TRBJ2-1, with a possible D match to TRBD1 (6 bases). The V and J ends lost 0 bases and 0 bases respectively, with 24 bases between them. From germline, CDR1 is MNHEY and CDR2 SVGEGT. CDR3 length: 21 residues. CDR3 nucleotides: TGTGCCAGCAGTTACTCGAAGTACAGGGCTCGTGGAAGGAGCTCCTACAATGAGCAGTTCTTC. Its translation is CASSYSKYRARGRSSYNEQFF.

This clonotype was counted at least ten times. The chain joins TRBV20-1 to TRBJ2-3; no clear D. CDR1 is DFQATT and CDR2 is SNEGSKA in the germline V gene (reference sequence). Trimming removed 0 bases from V and 2 bases from J, with 3 bases in between. The CDR3 loop spans 12 amino acids. For the CDR3, the DNA is TGCAGTGCTAGAGACCTCACAGATACGCAGTATTTT. It yields the protein CSARDLTDTQYF.

This chain uses TRBV18 with TRBJ1-5; D is possibly TRBD1 (6 bases). CDR1 and CDR2 (germline): KGHSH, LQKENI. With 6 bases removed from V and 8 bases from J, the gap between germline ends came to 11 bases. CDR3 length: 12 residues. CDR3 protein: CASSPRGEPQHF. The CDR3 nucleotides are TGTGCCAGCTCTCCCAGGGGTGAGCCCCAGCATTTT.

The V and J genes are TRBV6-1 and TRBJ2-7, with D tentatively TRBD1 or TRBD2 (5 bases each). The V and J ends lost 6 bases and 5 bases respectively, with 17 bases between them. The germline V gene has CDR1 MNHNS and CDR2 SASEGT. The length of the CDR3 is 14 residues. The CDR3 DNA reads as TGTGCCAGCAGCCGGGACCATTTAGACGACGAGCAGTACTTC. Translating it yields CASSRDHLDDEQYF.

This clonotype was seen ten or more times. The V and J genes are TRBV7-2 and TRBJ2-1, with TRBD2 identical over 11 bases. Trimming removed 0 bases from V and 7 bases from J; junction bases left unmatched: 8. This CDR3 has 17 residues. Germline lookup yields CDR1 SGHTA and CDR2 FQGNSA. In DNA, the CDR3 is TGTGCCAGCAGCTTAGCCTCACTAGCGGGGGTGAAAAATGAGCAGTTCTTC. Its protein product is CASSLASLAGVKNEQFF.

This clonotype has more than one count but fewer than ten. This chain uses TRBV10-2 with TRBJ2-1; 10 bases match TRBD1. Germline V CDR1 and CDR2: WSHSY, SAAADI. The CDR3 contains 18 residues. Trimming took 7 bases from V and 2 from J; bases not matched to a gene: 14. Here the CDR3 DNA reads TGCGCCAGCACCGAGCCCCCGGGACAGGGGTCCCCCTACAATGAGCAGTTCTTC. Protein sequence: CASTEPPGQGSPYNEQFF.

This clonotype was seen at least ten times. The J gene is TRBJ2-7, the V gene TRBV7-2, with D perhaps being TRBD1 or TRBD2 (5 bases each). This CDR3 is built from 15 residues. Germline lookup yields CDR1 SGHTA and CDR2 FQGNSA. The V gene lost 4 bases and the J gene lost 2 bases, with 15 bases spanning the gap. CDR3 nucleotides: TGTGCCAGCAGCTCTCGAGGGGCCCAGACCTACGAGCAGTACTTC. Amino acids: CASSSRGAQTYEQYF. Combining the CDR3 with reference TRBV7-2 and TRBJ2-7 gives the whole variable domain GAGVSQSPSNKVTEKGKDVELRCDPISGHTALYWYRQSLGQGLEFLIYFQGNSAPDKSGLPSDRFSAERTGGSVSTLTIQRTQQEDSAVYLCASSSRGAQTYEQYFGPGTRLTVT.

The chain uses TRBV4-2 and TRBJ2-1, with 9 nucleotides matching TRBD2. With V trimmed by 0 bases and J by 9 bases, 9 bases remained unmatched. The CDR3 totals 16 residues. Germline V lookup: CDR1 LGHNA, CDR2 YNFKEQ. Here the CDR3 DNA reads TGTGCCAGCAGCCAAGAGGTTAGCGGGAGTAGGGTTGAGCAGTTCTTC. Translated: CASSQEVSGSRVEQFF.

V usage is TRBV19 and J usage is TRBJ1-1; D may be TRBD1 (5 bases). The ends were cut back, 6 bases at V and 1 base at J, with 12 bases in the middle. The CDR3 consists of 14 residues. Germline CDR1 LNHDA, CDR2 SQIVND (reference sequence). The CDR3 sequence is CASSTGLQNTEAFF. The DNA of the CDR3 is TGTGCCAGTAGCACGGGACTGCAGAACACTGAAGCTTTCTTT.

The chain has TRBV20-1 and TRBJ2-2; D gene unclear. Germline V gene sequence: CDR1 DFQATT, CDR2 SNEGSKA (reference sequence). The germline V and J ends were trimmed by 1 base and 3 bases, with 9 bases remaining between them. The CDR3 is 14 amino acids. The CDR3 DNA reads as TGCAGTGCTAGAGCCGCTGGGGACACCGGGGAGCTGTTTTTT. Residues: CSARAAGDTGELFF.

This clonotype has more than one count but fewer than ten. The rearrangement uses TRBV11-2 and TRBJ2-1, with 9 positions matching TRBD2. Unmatched junction bases numbered 6, after V lost 3 bases and J lost 9 bases. The CDR3 is 14 amino acids. Looked up from germline, CDR1 is SGHAT and CDR2 is FQNNGV. The CDR3, as DNA: TGTGCCAGCAGCTTGGGGACTAGCTATATTGAGCAGTTCTTC. Protein product: CASSLGTSYIEQFF.

This clonotype was observed a handful of times. The J gene is TRBJ1-1, the V gene TRBV7-2; TRBD1 might be the D (5 bases). The germline V gene encodes CDR1 SGHTA and CDR2 FQGNSA. V lost 1 base and J 6 bases, leaving 12 bases between the germline ends. The CDR3 is 14 amino acids. The CDR3 nucleotides read TGTGCCAGCAGCTTAGGGATGGGGGGACCTGAAGCTTTCTTT. Amino acids: CASSLGMGGPEAFF.